These 4 T cell receptor beta chains were all obtained from the same sample, sequenced in a study of cytomegalovirus exposure and HLA in healthy donors. The PCR used 60 Vbeta and 13 Jbeta primers. The data were produced by immunoSEQ multiplex PCR, yet TCRdb's version contains in-frame clones alone and is incomplete. The sample yields roughly 100,000 clones, 65% to 75% seen once. The material sequenced was PBMCs. These receptors were obtained from a female donor in good health and CMV-seronegative.

This clone has just a few counts. The rearrangement uses TRBV6-5 and TRBJ2-7; 8 positions match TRBD2. With V trimmed by 5 bases and J by 7 bases, 7 bases remained unmatched. Germline assignment: CDR1 MNHEY and CDR2 SVGAGI. This CDR3 is 13 amino acids long. This CDR3 reads CASSLGLGYEQYF. The CDR3 DNA sequence: TGTGCCAGCAGTCTGGGACTAGGGTATGAGCAGTACTTC.

The V gene is TRBV2, the J gene TRBJ2-7; 7 bases line up with TRBD1. There are 14 residues in the CDR3. CDR1 SNHLY and CDR2 FYNNEI come from the germline V gene. J gave up 0 bases and V 5 bases, and 4 bases lay outside the gene matches. The CDR3 DNA reads as TGTGCCAGCAGTTCGGGACAGCTCTCCTACGAGCAGTACTTC. Protein sequence: CASSSGQLSYEQYF.

The rearrangement links TRBV5-8 to TRBJ1-2; TRBD1 matches 9 bases. The CDR3 spans 17 residues. Germline V gene sequence: CDR1 SGHTS, CDR2 YDEGEE. With 4 bases clipped from V and 5 bases from J, the junction kept 15 bases outside the gene matches. In DNA, the CDR3 is TGTGCCAGCAGCCTTTCCTGGGACAGGGAGGGTTTGTATGGCTACACCTTC. This encodes CASSLSWDREGLYGYTF.

The rearrangement links TRBV10-1 to TRBJ1-1, with 7 bases matching TRBD1. The CDR3 is 13 residues long. CDR1 WNHNN and CDR2 SYGVQD come from the germline V gene (reference sequence). The J segment lost 10 bases and the V segment lost 3 bases, leaving 8 bases of the junction unmatched. CDR3 bases: TGCGCCAGCAGTGACTCCACAGGGGATGGAGCTTTCTTT. It codes for CASSDSTGDGAFF.